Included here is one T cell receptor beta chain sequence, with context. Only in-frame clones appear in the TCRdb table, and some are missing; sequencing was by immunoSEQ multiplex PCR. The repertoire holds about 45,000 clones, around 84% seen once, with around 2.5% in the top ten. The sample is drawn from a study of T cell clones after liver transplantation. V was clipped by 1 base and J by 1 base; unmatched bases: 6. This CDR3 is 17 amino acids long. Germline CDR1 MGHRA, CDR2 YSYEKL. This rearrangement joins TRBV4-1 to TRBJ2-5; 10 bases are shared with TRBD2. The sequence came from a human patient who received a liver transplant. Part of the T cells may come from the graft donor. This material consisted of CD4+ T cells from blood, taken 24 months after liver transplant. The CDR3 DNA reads TGCGCCAGCAGCCAAGCGGGACTAGCGCCACTCCAAGAGACCCAGTACTTC. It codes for CASSQAGLAPLQETQYF.